This TCR beta chain was identified during a study of T-cell memory formation after mild COVID-19. Regarding the study as a whole: From day 15 to 85, contracting clones were balanced between CD4 and CD8, whereas later expanders leaned toward CD4+. Proof of SARS-CoV-2 specificity was absent for the second-wave clones that crested on day 37.

This clonotype was picked up a small number of times. Its antigen is unknown. TCRdb re-called the 5' RACE reads with MiXCR, one entry per CDR3 protein. The sample holds under 200,000 distinct CDR3 sequences; 10% to 15% are singletons and the top ten take roughly 3.3%. Sequencing was carried out using PBMCs or a T cell subset sorted from them (not recorded which). This clonotype originated in a man between 18 and 29 years old who had mild COVID-19 (a few samples of this study predate the infection). Cell type and time point are not known.

CDR3 bases: TGTGCCAGCAGCTTAGACAGCGTAGGAGGGAGGCAGCCCCAGCATTTT. The encoded protein is CASSLDSVGGRQPQHF. The V call is TRBV2, the J call TRBJ1-5, with TRBD1 as a possible D gene (5 bases). V was trimmed by 6 bases and J by 7 bases, leaving 22 bases between them. The CDR3 totals 16 residues. Germline CDR1 is SNHLY and CDR2 is FYNNEI.